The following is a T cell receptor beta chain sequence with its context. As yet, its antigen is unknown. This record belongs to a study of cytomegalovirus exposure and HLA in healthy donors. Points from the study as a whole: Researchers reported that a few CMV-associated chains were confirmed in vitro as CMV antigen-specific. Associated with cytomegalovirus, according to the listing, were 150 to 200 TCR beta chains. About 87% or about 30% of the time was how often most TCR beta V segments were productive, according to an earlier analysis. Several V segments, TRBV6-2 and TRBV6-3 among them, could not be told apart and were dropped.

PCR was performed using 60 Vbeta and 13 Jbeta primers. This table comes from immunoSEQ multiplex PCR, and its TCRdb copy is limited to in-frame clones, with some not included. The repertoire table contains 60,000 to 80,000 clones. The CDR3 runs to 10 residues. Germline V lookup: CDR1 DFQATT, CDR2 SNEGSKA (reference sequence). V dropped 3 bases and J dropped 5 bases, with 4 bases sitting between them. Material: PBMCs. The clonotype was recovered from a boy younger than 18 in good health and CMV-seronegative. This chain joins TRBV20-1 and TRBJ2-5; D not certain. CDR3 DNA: TGCAGTGCTAGTGCGGAGACCCAGTACTTC. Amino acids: CSASAETQYF.